The 27 T cell receptor beta chains given below trace back to one sample, sequenced in a study of OX40 agonist ivuxolimab in advanced cancers. TCRdb's table, derived via immunoSEQ multiplex PCR, lists solely in-frame clones and lacks some. The sample has approximately 70,000 clones, around 73% seen once. Here the sequenced sample was CD4+ or CD8+ T cells sorted from blood, taken in a trial of the OX40 agonist ivuxolimab. The receptors originated from an adult with an advanced solid tumor such as melanoma, head and neck, liver or kidney cancer.

CDR3 sequence reads: CASTDVTFITNEKLFF. The CDR3 DNA follows: TGTGCCAGCACAGATGTGACATTTATAACTAATGAAAAACTGTTTTTT. The chain recombines TRBV2 with TRBJ1-4, with no clear D. This CDR3 spans 16 amino acids. CDR1 SNHLY and CDR2 FYNNEI come from the germline V gene. V was clipped by 7 bases and J by 1 base, with 16 bases between them.

This clone occurred once. The CDR3 DNA reads as TGTGCCAGCAGCCCCGGGACGTTACCTATGAACACTGAAGCTTTCTTT. This encodes CASSPGTLPMNTEAFF. The chain carries TRBV5-6 and TRBJ1-1, with TRBD1 as a possible D gene (5 bases). Trimming removed 4 bases at V and 0 bases at J, with 16 bases between. Germline V gene data show CDR1 as SGHDT and CDR2 as YYEEEE. The CDR3 is 16 amino acids.

This chain joins TRBV6-1 and TRBJ1-5; TRBD1 might be the D (5 bases). The CDR3 sequence is 14 residues long. V was trimmed by 6 bases and J by 5 bases, leaving 14 bases between them. Germline loops: CDR1 MNHNS, CDR2 SASEGT. The CDR3 region has the DNA TGTGCCAGCAGCTTAATGGGGGTGGATCAGCCCCAGCATTTT. This sequence encodes CASSLMGVDQPQHF.

The V and J genes are TRBV6-1 and TRBJ2-7, with D possibly being TRBD1 (5 bases). The CDR3 has 15 residues. Trimming pared 6 bases from V and 2 bases from J, leaving 17 bases between. Germline lookup yields CDR1 MNHNS and CDR2 SASEGT. The CDR3 DNA reads TGTGCCAGCAGCCGCAGGGCGGCAGAAGCCTACGAGCAGTACTTC. Encoded protein: CASSRRAAEAYEQYF.

CDR3 coding DNA: TGTGCCATCCGAGGTCTGGGGGGAGTAGCATCCGAGCAGTACTTC. This gives the protein CAIRGLGGVASEQYF. V is TRBV10-3 and J is TRBJ2-7; weak D call: TRBD2 (6 bases). The V and J ends lost 8 bases and 6 bases respectively, with 23 bases between them. CDR3 length: 15 amino acids. CDR1 and CDR2 from the germline V gene are ENHRY and SYGVKD.

V usage is TRBV5-1 and J usage is TRBJ1-2, with D perhaps matching TRBD1 (6 bases). V was clipped by 1 base and J by 0 bases, with 10 bases between them. Germline values: CDR1 SGHRS, CDR2 YFSETQ. The CDR3 runs 15 residues. The CDR3 bases are TGCGCCAGCAGCTTGTATGAGGGGGCTAACTATGGCTACACCTTC. Translation gives CASSLYEGANYGYTF.

V usage is TRBV7-8 and J usage is TRBJ1-3; 7 bases match TRBD1. V lost 1 base to trimming and J lost 4 bases; unmatched junction nucleotides: 4. Looked up from germline, CDR1 is SGHVS and CDR2 is FQNEAQ. The length of the CDR3 is 15 residues. The CDR3 here is CASSLGQGVGNTIYF. CDR3 DNA: TGTGCCAGCAGCTTAGGTCAGGGGGTCGGAAACACCATATATTTT. Drawing the rest from reference TRBV7-8 and TRBJ1-3, the complete variable domain is GAGVSQSPRYKVAKRGQDVALRCDPISGHVSLFWYQQALGQGPEFLTYFQNEAQLDKSGLPSDRFFAERPEGSVSTLKIQRTQQEDSAVYLCASSLGQGVGNTIYFGEGSWLTVV.

The table lists this clone with a few counts. This chain links TRBV5-1 with TRBJ1-4; maybe TRBD1 (6 bases). V lost 3 bases and J 7 bases, leaving 16 bases between the germline ends. This CDR3 spans 15 amino acids. Germline V gene sequence: CDR1 SGHRS, CDR2 YFSETQ. CDR3 in DNA: TGCGCCAGCAGCTCTCGTGAAGGGGGTCGTGAAAAACTGTTTTTT. This codes for CASSSREGGREKLFF.

The chain uses TRBV7-8 and TRBJ1-5, with unresolved D. The CDR3 is 13 residues long. V lost 1 base and J 8 bases, leaving 9 bases between the germline ends. The germline CDR1 and CDR2 sequences are SGHVS and FQNEAQ. The CDR3 loop is CASSLGQVEPQHF. The CDR3 nucleotides are TGTGCCAGCAGCTTAGGGCAGGTAGAGCCCCAGCATTTT. The whole variable domain, filled in from reference TRBV7-8 and TRBJ1-5, reads GAGVSQSPRYKVAKRGQDVALRCDPISGHVSLFWYQQALGQGPEFLTYFQNEAQLDKSGLPSDRFFAERPEGSVSTLKIQRTQQEDSAVYLCASSLGQVEPQHFGDGTRLSIL.

V and J are TRBV23-1 and TRBJ1-2; 7 nucleotides align to TRBD1. TRBV23-1 is marked as an open reading frame, function uncertain. Losses at the gene ends were 2 bases for V and 4 bases for J; bases not matched to a gene: 4. CDR3 length: 14 amino acids. The CDR3, as DNA: TGCGCCAGCAGTCAAGGAGGGGGCTGCTATGGCTACACCTTC. Amino acids: CASSQGGGCYGYTF.

There are a few counts of this clone. V is TRBV5-1 and J is TRBJ1-2; D call uncertain. In germline, CDR1 is SGHRS, CDR2 YFSETQ. The CDR3 is made up of 13 amino acids. The V end was cut by 0 bases, the J end by 3 bases, with 6 bases between. The CDR3 reads CASSLDRDYGYTF. As DNA, the CDR3 is TGCGCCAGCAGCTTGGATAGGGACTATGGCTACACCTTC.

This clone was counted between two and nine times. V usage is TRBV7-8 and J usage is TRBJ1-1, with D unclear. The germline V gene has CDR1 SGHVS and CDR2 FQNEAQ. This CDR3 has 14 residues. The ends were cut back, 1 base at V and 0 bases at J, with 6 bases in the middle. The chain's CDR3 is CASSLVQVNTEAFF. The DNA of the CDR3 is TGTGCCAGCAGCTTAGTGCAGGTGAACACTGAAGCTTTCTTT.

The chain is built from TRBV7-9 and TRBJ2-3; 11 nucleotides agree with TRBD1. CDR1 is SEHNR and CDR2 is FQNEAQ in the germline V gene (reference sequence). Germline trimming cut 3 bases from V and 4 bases from J; bases unmatched to any gene: 15. The CDR3 is 19 amino acids. Written as DNA, the CDR3 is TGTGCCAGCAGCTTCAGGCAATTCCGGACAGGGGGCGCCGCAGATACGCAGTATTTT. Protein sequence: CASSFRQFRTGGAADTQYF. The whole variable domain, remainder taken from reference TRBV7-9 and TRBJ2-3, is DTGVSQNPRHKITKRGQNVTFRCDPISEHNRLYWYRQTLGQGPEFLTYFQNEAQLEKSRLLSDRFSAERPKGSFSTLEIQRTEQGDSAMYLCASSFRQFRTGGAADTQYFGPGTRLTVL.

The chain employs TRBV27 and TRBJ1-1; TRBD1 is a possible D gene (6 bases). The ends were cut back, 3 bases at V and 11 bases at J, with 16 bases in the middle. CDR1 MNHEY and CDR2 SMNVEV come from the germline V gene (reference sequence). This CDR3 is built from 13 residues. The CDR3 reads CASSFGRDTMAFF. CDR3 nucleotide sequence: TGTGCCAGCAGTTTTGGGCGGGACACTATGGCTTTCTTT.

The CDR3 loop reads CASSIRTGTEKLFF. As DNA, the CDR3 is TGTGCCAGTAGTATTAGGACAGGGACTGAAAAACTGTTTTTT. The chain uses TRBV19 and TRBJ1-4, with TRBD1 matching 8 bases. After removal of 3 bases from V and 7 bases from J, the junction contained 4 bases not matched to a gene. Germline V gene sequence: CDR1 LNHDA, CDR2 SQIVND (reference sequence). This CDR3 comprises 14 residues.

This clone was counted between two and nine times. The chain joins TRBV28 to TRBJ1-5; TRBD1 agrees at 7 bases. The CDR3 totals 14 residues. CDR1 is MDHEN and CDR2 is SYDVKM in the germline V gene. The V and J ends lost 5 bases and 5 bases, in that order; junction bases with no gene match: 6. The CDR3 here is CASSKGQDYQPQHF. The CDR3 DNA reads as TGTGCCAGCAGTAAAGGACAGGATTATCAGCCCCAGCATTTT.

Written as DNA, the CDR3 is TGTGCCAGTTCAGGGGGAGGCTACACAGATACGCAGTATTTT. Translation gives CASSGGGYTDTQYF. This chain uses TRBV19 with TRBJ2-3, with D possibly being TRBD1 (7 bases). This CDR3 is built from 14 residues. V lost 8 bases and J 2 bases, leaving 14 bases between the germline ends. Germline CDR1 and CDR2: LNHDA and SQIVND (reference sequence).

V usage is TRBV19 and J usage is TRBJ1-5, with D possibly TRBD1 on 5 matching bases. The CDR3 is made up of 14 amino acids. V was trimmed by 5 bases and J by 0 bases, leaving 8 bases between them. Germline CDR1 LNHDA, CDR2 SQIVND (reference sequence). DNA of the CDR3: TGTGCCAGTAGTGCAGGGCGTAGCAATCAGCCCCAGCATTTT. Its protein product is CASSAGRSNQPQHF.

The CDR3 protein is CASSRVSDTQYF. Here the CDR3 DNA reads TGTGCCAGCAGTCGAGTATCAGATACGCAGTATTTT. V gene TRBV2 combines with J gene TRBJ2-3; no reliable D call. The CDR3 is 12 residues long. V was cut by 5 bases and J by 4 bases, with 7 bases left in between. Germline CDR1 and CDR2: SNHLY and FYNNEI.

This clone was detected a few times. V gene TRBV4-1 combines with J gene TRBJ1-4, with 7 positions matching TRBD1. This CDR3 region has 15 residues. The junction had 8 bases not matched to a gene; V was cut back by 1 base and J by 9 bases. CDR1 and CDR2 from the germline V gene are MGHRA and YSYEKL. The CDR3 bases are TGCGCCAGCAGCCAAGCGCCCCCACAGGGGCAAAAACTGTTTTTT. Encoded protein: CASSQAPPQGQKLFF.

The V and J genes are TRBV18 and TRBJ1-6; 9 nucleotides agree with TRBD1. The CDR3 consists of 15 residues. CDR1 KGHSH and CDR2 LQKENI come from the germline V gene. V was pared by 4 bases and J by 10 bases, with 8 bases of the junction left unmatched. CDR3 nucleotide sequence: TGTGCCAGCTCACGCCCGGGACAGGGTCGATCACCCCTCCACTTT. Translation gives CASSRPGQGRSPLHF.

The chain joins TRBV23-1 to TRBJ2-7; 8 bases align to TRBD2. TRBV23-1 is assigned to the ORF class and has an uncertain function. The CDR3 contains 16 residues. Trimming at V came to 2 bases and at J to 2 bases, leaving 8 bases not matched to a gene. The CDR3 loop reads CASSQTSGRPPYEQYF. CDR3 bases: TGCGCCAGCAGTCAAACGAGCGGGAGACCTCCCTACGAGCAGTACTTC.

This clone turned up a few times. The V and J genes are TRBV28 and TRBJ1-1; tentatively, D is TRBD1 (5 bases). Germline CDR1 and CDR2: MDHEN and SYDVKM. There are 12 residues in the CDR3. The V end lost 7 bases, the J end lost 3 bases, and 9 bases lay between the germline ends. DNA for the CDR3: TGTGCCAGCACTTTGGGGCACACTGAAGCTTTCTTT. It codes for CASTLGHTEAFF.

The chain is built from TRBV13 and TRBJ2-3; D might be TRBD1 or TRBD2, each matching 5 bases. V was cut by 5 bases and J by 9 bases, with 12 bases left in between. Germline V CDR1 and CDR2: PRHDT, FYEKMQ (reference sequence). The CDR3 is 12 amino acids. CDR3 sequence: CASSPPRGTQYF. The CDR3 DNA is TGTGCCAGCAGCCCCCCCCGGGGCACGCAGTATTTT.

This clone came up a few times. The gene calls are TRBV11-2 and TRBJ2-5; 7 nucleotides line up with TRBD1. V shed 5 bases and J 2 bases; nucleotides not matched to a gene: 5. There are 14 residues in the CDR3. The germline V gene has CDR1 SGHAT and CDR2 FQNNGV. CDR3 sequence reads: CASSEGTVQETQYF. The CDR3 nucleotides read TGTGCCAGCAGCGAAGGGACAGTACAAGAGACCCAGTACTTC.

In its sample, this clone was seen a few times. Distinct nucleotide sequences in the sample also encode this CDR3. This chain uses TRBV7-9 with TRBJ1-1; D remains unclear. The CDR3 spans 14 residues. Germline CDR1 SEHNR, CDR2 FQNEAQ (reference sequence). Trimming took 1 base from V and 1 from J, leaving 7 bases between them. CDR3 amino acids: CASSLVRGNTEAFF. In DNA form, the CDR3 reads TGTGCCAGCAGCTTAGTGCGGGGGAACACTGAAGCTTTCTTT.

V and J are TRBV19 and TRBJ1-1; D is possibly TRBD1 (6 bases). Germline CDR1 LNHDA, CDR2 SQIVND (reference sequence). This CDR3 is 15 amino acids long. The germline V and J ends were trimmed by 3 bases and 3 bases, with 14 bases remaining between them. CDR3 region: CASSMIAGEDTEAFF. CDR3 DNA sequence: TGTGCCAGTAGTATGATCGCAGGGGAGGACACTGAAGCTTTCTTT.